This T cell receptor beta chain is from a study of T cell changes during pregnancy in multiple sclerosis. V lost 3 bases to trimming and J lost 6 bases; unmatched junction nucleotides: 8. This CDR3 has 16 residues. Germline-derived CDR1 and CDR2 are SGHNT and YYREEE (reference sequence). Clones were read by immunoSEQ multiplex PCR, and TCRdb kept only the in-frame ones, dropping some. Among about 24,000 clones listed, roughly 90% were seen once. Sequenced here: CD8+ T cells from peripheral blood mononuclear cells, sampled in the third trimester of pregnancy. The chain combines TRBV5-4 with TRBJ2-2; 10 bases are a match to TRBD2. The clonotype originates from a female donor in good health, enrolled as a control in a pregnancy study. This chain's CDR3 is CASSWGGLARAGELFF. The CDR3 nucleotides are TGTGCCAGCAGCTGGGGGGGACTAGCGCGGGCCGGGGAGCTGTTTTTT.